This record looks at one TCR beta chain sequence and its context. Antigen: not known. The data stem from a study of T cell responses to AZD1222 COVID-19 vaccine. General study findings and limits: Nearly half of spike-specific TCRs reportedly go after variant regions that carry no mutations. Clonal diversity may have been underestimated, and the donors were mostly white British, with more females than males. Vaccine-associated CD4 TCRs spanned spike, dominant at 160-218 and 743-854.

This CDR3 has 15 residues. V was pared by 6 bases and J by 5 bases, with 17 bases between. The germline CDR1 and CDR2 sequences are MNHEY and SVGAGI. The repertoire was sequenced with immunoSEQ multiplex PCR; TCRdb's copy has only in-frame clones and lacks some. The data show around 180,000 clones, 87% seen once. The clonotype originates from an adult in good health. The chain recombines TRBV6-5 with TRBJ2-1, with D possibly being TRBD1 (6 bases). Source: peripheral blood, taken on day 0 of AZD1222 vaccination. The CDR3 sequence: CASSSRDTRDNEQFF. CDR3 bases: TGTGCCAGCAGCAGTCGGGACACTCGAGACAATGAGCAGTTCTTC.